This passage covers 13 T cell receptor beta chains from one sample sequenced in a study of blood T cell repertoires in COVID-19. Produced via immunoSEQ multiplex PCR; TCRdb's table is partial and in-frame only. The table records 300,000 to 350,000 clones, 80% to 95% of them present only once. The sequencing input was peripheral blood. These receptor sequences come from a young woman with COVID-19, enrolled during active disease.

This chain connects TRBV7-2 to TRBJ1-5; 10 bases agree with TRBD1. Germline V gives CDR1 SGHTA, CDR2 FQGNSA. The length of the CDR3 is 14 residues. Trimming took 5 bases from V and 6 from J; bases not matched to a gene: 4. The CDR3 protein is CASSLRQGAQPQHF. As DNA, the CDR3 is TGTGCCAGCAGCCTTCGACAGGGGGCTCAGCCCCAGCATTTT.

V and J are TRBV18 and TRBJ2-3; D is possibly TRBD1 (5 bases). The ends were cut back, 3 bases at V and 0 bases at J, with 13 bases in the middle. Looked up from germline, CDR1 is KGHSH and CDR2 is LQKENI. The CDR3 length is 16 residues. The CDR3 region has the DNA TGTGCCAGCTCACCTTCGACAGTGGCAAGCACAGATACGCAGTATTTT. As protein: CASSPSTVASTDTQYF.

This clone occurred once. V is TRBV15 and J is TRBJ2-1; 7 bases match TRBD2. Per germline, CDR1 LNHNV and CDR2 YYDKDF (reference sequence). Germline trimming cut 5 bases from V and 6 bases from J; bases unmatched to any gene: 13. The CDR3 has 16 amino acids. In DNA form, the CDR3 reads TGTGCCACCAGCGGAACTAGCGCGAGGAGGTTCAATGAGCAGTTCTTC. Encoded protein: CATSGTSARRFNEQFF.

This chain links TRBV6-5 with TRBJ1-1; the D gene is possibly TRBD1 (5 bases). V was shortened by 2 bases and J by 4 bases, with 11 bases between the two germline ends. CDR1 and CDR2 (germline): MNHEY, SVGAGI. The CDR3 is 14 amino acids. The CDR3 protein is CASSYGAGITEAFF. CDR3 coding DNA: TGTGCCAGCAGTTACGGGGCAGGGATCACTGAAGCTTTCTTT.

The genes are TRBV9 and TRBJ1-3; TRBD1 matches at 7 bases. The CDR3 has 17 amino acids. The trim removed 4 bases at V and 0 bases at J, leaving 10 bases unmatched. Germline values: CDR1 SGDLS, CDR2 YYNGEE. This CDR3 reads CASSPHRGSSSGNTIYF. The CDR3 DNA reads TGTGCCAGCAGCCCGCACAGGGGATCTTCCTCTGGAAACACCATATATTTT.

A note on this clone: Germline is not matched at one junction end, which may reflect a read error. V and J are TRBV5-4 and TRBJ2-5, with D tentatively TRBD2 (5 bases). Per germline, CDR1 SGHNT and CDR2 YYREEE (reference sequence). CDR3 length equals 13 residues. CDR3 in DNA: TGTGCCAGCAGCGCGGGCCACCAGGAGACCCAGTACTTC. Translation: CASSAGHQETQYF.

This chain links TRBV18 with TRBJ1-2; D uncertain. The V gene's germline CDR1 is KGHSH and CDR2 LQKENI. The CDR3 contains 15 residues. With 3 bases removed from V and 0 bases from J, the gap between germline ends came to 11 bases. CDR3 amino acids: CASSPQPGSNYGYTF. CDR3 bases: TGTGCCAGCTCACCCCAACCAGGATCTAACTATGGCTACACCTTC. Based on the CDR3 plus reference TRBV18 and TRBJ1-2, the full variable domain is NAGVMQNPRHLVRRRGQEARLRCSPMKGHSHVYWYRQLPEEGLKFMVYLQKENIIDESGMPKERFSAEFPKEGPSILRIQQVVRGDSAAYFCASSPQPGSNYGYTFGSGTRLTVV.

The chain uses TRBV18 and TRBJ2-3, with D possibly being TRBD2 (5 bases). V lost 4 bases and J 2 bases, leaving 10 bases between the germline ends. The germline V gene has CDR1 KGHSH and CDR2 LQKENI. The CDR3 spans 14 residues. CDR3 loop: CASSLAMATDTQYF. In DNA, the CDR3 is TGTGCCAGCTCACTAGCGATGGCCACAGATACGCAGTATTTT.

V is TRBV19 and J is TRBJ1-2, with no clear D. CDR1 is LNHDA, CDR2 SQIVND, per germline (reference sequence). The CDR3 is 12 amino acids. V was trimmed by 10 bases and J by 2 bases, leaving 11 bases between them. CDR3 DNA sequence: TGTGCCACCCTGACAAAAAACTATGGCTACACCTTC. Protein sequence: CATLTKNYGYTF.

Concerning this clone: A read error may account for a junction end that differs from germline. The chain employs TRBV7-8 and TRBJ2-5; 7 bases line up with TRBD1. From germline, CDR1 is SGHVS and CDR2 FQNEAQ. The CDR3 is 15 residues long. As DNA, the CDR3 is TGTGCCAGCAGCTTACGTGACAGGGCCCAACAGACCCAGTACTTC. Amino acid sequence: CASSLRDRAQQTQYF.

The chain links TRBV5-4 to TRBJ2-3; 8 bases line up with TRBD1. V was pared by 4 bases and J by 4 bases, with 11 bases of the junction left unmatched. The CDR3 is 16 residues long. Germline CDR1 and CDR2: SGHNT and YYREEE (reference sequence). The CDR3 loop reads CASSRPGQGVADTQYF. CDR3 sequence (DNA): TGTGCCAGCAGCCGACCTGGACAGGGCGTCGCAGATACGCAGTATTTT.

V usage is TRBV20-1 and J usage is TRBJ1-1; TRBD1 aligns across 9 bases. The CDR3 contains 15 residues. Per germline, CDR1 DFQATT and CDR2 SNEGSKA (reference sequence). With 3 bases clipped from V and 5 bases from J, the junction kept 10 bases outside the gene matches. For the CDR3, the DNA is TGCAGTGCTAGTCACAGGGGGCGCGCGGGGACTGAAGCTTTCTTT. This gives the protein CSASHRGRAGTEAFF.

The chain is built from TRBV12-3 or TRBV12-4 and TRBJ2-2; a weak D match, TRBD2 (6 bases). The CDR3 consists of 13 residues. V was cut by 5 bases and J by 5 bases, with 9 bases left in between. The CDR3 loop is CASSPTSTGELFF. The DNA for the CDR3 is TGTGCCAGCAGTCCGACTAGTACCGGGGAGCTGTTTTTT.